The entry below gives a single T cell receptor (beta chain) sequence along with its context. Its antigen is undetermined. The data derive from a study of shared clonotypes between healthy human individuals. In the study overall: Serving as donors were two women and a few men, whose ages spanned 18 to 49. Study conclusions and caveats: Sequencing depth was expected to affect clonotype sharing among donors. Richness estimates generally favored naive over memory subsets.

TCRdb's table, derived via immunoSEQ multiplex PCR, lists solely in-frame clones and lacks some. The table shows 2 million to 2.5 million clones, with more than 80% occurring only once. CDR1 is SEHNR, CDR2 FQNEAQ, per germline (reference sequence). The CDR3 has 17 amino acids. Trimming took 7 bases from V and 1 from J, leaving 21 bases between them. J is TRBJ2-3 and V is TRBV7-9; TRBD2 is a possible D gene (6 bases). This TCR was recovered from a young man in good health. Some clones in this sample may be carry-over from other donors' samples. Source material: naive CD4+ T cells from PBMCs. The subset was: CD45RA+ positively selected. The CDR3 here is CASNLGRVGRRTDTQYF. DNA of the CDR3: TGTGCCAGCAATTTGGGCCGGGTCGGGAGACGCACAGATACGCAGTATTTT.